This TCR beta chain stems from a study of human T cells and chemical hapten exposure. About the study: The sensitizer, 2% DPC, was used on about 2 cm by about 2 cm of upper inner arm skin.

Findings and caveats of the study: Donor immune responses may differ from healthy people's, since all donors had alopecia. Significantly more large CDR3 similarity clusters arose among expanded TCRs than among controls.

The CDR3 covers 17 residues. Germline assignment: CDR1 DFQATT and CDR2 SNEGSKA (reference sequence). The V and J ends lost 4 bases and 6 bases, in that order; junction bases with no gene match: 15. Each CDR3 protein is one row after TCRdb ran MiXCR on the RACE reads. Of tens of thousands of distinct CDR3 sequences listed, around 7% are singletons. In this sample, this clonotype turned up many times. The antigen is not known. Time point: patch test 2, 6 weeks after DPC sensitization. The treatment is: therapeutic diphenylcyclopropenone sensitization with weekly scalp DPC. The chain has TRBV20-1 and TRBJ1-5; TRBD1 agrees at 10 bases. The sequence was collected from a woman aged 30 to 39 with alopecia areata. Some clones in this sample may be carry-over from other donors' samples. Sequencing used whole blood, obtained in connection with sensitization to the hapten diphenylcyclopropenone (DPC). Written as DNA, the CDR3 is TGCAGTGCTACAAGACAGGGGGCGCGGGTCACGGGTCAGCCCCAGCATTTT. Residues: CSATRQGARVTGQPQHF.